Each of the 6 T cell receptor beta chains below was sequenced from the same sample in a study of blood T cell repertoires in COVID-19. The protocol was immunoSEQ multiplex PCR, while the TCRdb copy is restricted to in-frame clones and leaves out a portion. The sample has over 250,000 clones; 65% to 90% are singletons. Sequencing was done on a sample of peripheral blood. The receptor source for this set is a middle-aged man with active or convalescent COVID-19.

The chain uses TRBV18 and TRBJ1-1; D is undetermined. Germline loops: CDR1 KGHSH, CDR2 LQKENI. The CDR3 extends over 13 amino acids. Trimming took off 6 bases at V and 3 bases at J, with 11 bases between the two ends. CDR3 sequence reads: CASSIGRDTEAFF. The DNA of the CDR3 is TGTGCCAGCTCGATCGGTCGAGACACTGAAGCTTTCTTT.

The rearrangement uses TRBV15 and TRBJ1-2, with TRBD1 matching over 7 bases. This CDR3 is 13 amino acids long. CDR1 is LNHNV, CDR2 YYDKDF, per germline (reference sequence). V lost 6 bases and J lost 1; bases outside the gene matches: 2. CDR3 in amino acids: CATSQGDNYGYTF. The CDR3 region has the DNA TGTGCCACCAGTCAGGGGGATAACTATGGCTACACCTTC.

Comments on this clone: One end of the junction is discordant with germline, which a read error may explain. DNA for the CDR3: TGTGCCAGCTCACCTGTCCTAAGGGCAGACCCTCAGGGCTTC. Its protein is CASSPVLRADPQGF. J is TRBJ2-7 and V is TRBV18, with a tentative D call TRBD1 (5 bases). Germline V gene lookup returns CDR1 KGHSH and CDR2 LQKENI. There are 14 residues in the CDR3.

V is TRBV9 and J is TRBJ2-7; 7 bases agree with TRBD2. From germline, CDR1 is SGDLS and CDR2 YYNGEE. CDR3 size: 15 residues. Trimming cost V 3 bases and J 4 bases; bases outside gene matches: 10. CDR3 protein: CASSAGSGAGYEQYF. Here the CDR3 DNA reads TGTGCCAGCAGCGCAGGGAGCGGGGCGGGATACGAGCAGTACTTC.

The genes are TRBV28 and TRBJ2-2; 15 bases are shared with TRBD2. Trimming took 2 bases from V and 9 from J; bases not matched to a gene: 7. CDR3 size: 17 residues. Germline V gene data show CDR1 as MDHEN and CDR2 as SYDVKM. The CDR3 reads CASSLTPGTSGRWELFF. CDR3 nucleotide sequence: TGTGCCAGCAGTTTAACGCCCGGGACTAGCGGGAGGTGGGAGCTGTTTTTT.

This chain links TRBV19 with TRBJ2-6, with 7 bases identical to TRBD1. The J segment lost 4 bases and the V segment lost 4 bases, leaving 1 base of the junction unmatched. Germline-derived CDR1 and CDR2 are LNHDA and SQIVND (reference sequence). The CDR3 covers 14 residues. CDR3 DNA sequence: TGTGCCAGTAGTACACAGGGGGGGGCCAACGTCCTGACTTTC. Residues: CASSTQGGANVLTF.